The 29 T cell receptor beta chains given below trace back to one sample, sequenced in a study of T cell changes during pregnancy in multiple sclerosis. The repertoire was sequenced with immunoSEQ multiplex PCR; TCRdb's copy has only in-frame clones and lacks some. The sample has roughly 88,000 clones, 92% seen once; the top ten hold more than 1.5%. This specimen consisted of peripheral blood, obtained in the first trimester of pregnancy. These receptors all stem from a female donor with multiple sclerosis, enrolled in a pregnancy study.

The V and J genes are TRBV10-3 and TRBJ1-2, with a possible D match to TRBD1 (6 bases). Trimming cost V 4 bases and J 7 bases, with 19 bases left between them. This CDR3 region has 15 residues. The V gene's germline CDR1 is ENHRY and CDR2 SYGVKD. CDR3 loop: CAISVGRDMVGGYTF. CDR3 coding DNA: TGTGCCATCAGTGTGGGTCGGGACATGGTGGGTGGCTACACCTTC.

The chain carries TRBV7-9 and TRBJ2-7; 11 bases fit TRBD1. This CDR3 has 14 amino acids. With 5 bases clipped from V and 7 bases from J, the junction kept 7 bases outside the gene matches. CDR1 and CDR2 from the germline V gene are SEHNR and FQNEAQ (reference sequence). The CDR3 protein is CASSRGQGAGEQYF. In DNA, the CDR3 is TGTGCCAGCAGCCGTGGACAGGGGGCGGGGGAGCAGTACTTC.

The chain is built from TRBV4-2 and TRBJ2-1; 14 bases are a match to TRBD2. The CDR3 covers 15 residues. Germline lookup yields CDR1 LGHNA and CDR2 YNFKEQ. With V trimmed by 6 bases and J by 8 bases, 6 bases remained unmatched. DNA of the CDR3: TGTGCCAGCAGGACCGGGACTAGCGGGAGTTATGAGCAGTTCTTC. Its protein product is CASRTGTSGSYEQFF.

This chain connects TRBV6-1 to TRBJ2-7, with a weak D call TRBD2 (6 bases). Germline CDR1 MNHNS, CDR2 SASEGT. This CDR3 contains 13 residues. Trimming stripped 8 bases from V and 0 bases from J, with 11 bases between. The CDR3 coding sequence is TGTGCCAGCTATTTGGGGGGCTCCTACGAGCAGTACTTC. It yields the protein CASYLGGSYEQYF.

This clone has a single count. The chain has TRBV7-9 and TRBJ1-3, with a weak D call TRBD1 (6 bases). Germline V gives CDR1 SEHNR, CDR2 FQNEAQ (reference sequence). V was trimmed by 6 bases and J by 0 bases, leaving 12 bases between them. The CDR3 extends over 15 amino acids. The CDR3 DNA sequence: TGTGCCAGCAGGACACAGGGCTACTCTGGAAACACCATATATTTT. Translation gives CASRTQGYSGNTIYF.

The sample holds one count of this clone. CDR3 DNA sequence: TGCAGCGTTCCCTTTTCTGGAGACTATGGCTACACCTTC. Translated, it gives CSVPFSGDYGYTF. The rearrangement links TRBV29-1 to TRBJ1-2; D is undetermined. The germline V gene has CDR1 SQVTM and CDR2 ANQGSEA. This CDR3 is 13 amino acids long. With 5 bases removed from V and 3 bases from J, the gap between germline ends came to 13 bases.

This rearrangement joins TRBV30 to TRBJ2-2, with a possible D match to TRBD2 (7 bases). The V end lost 3 bases, the J end lost 6 bases, and 11 bases lay between the germline ends. Germline loops: CDR1 GTSNPN, CDR2 SVGIG (reference sequence). CDR3 length: 13 residues. CDR3 in amino acids: CAWRRGGPGELFF. CDR3 DNA sequence: TGTGCCTGGAGGAGGGGGGGCCCCGGGGAGCTGTTTTTT.

The chain couples TRBV18 to TRBJ2-5, with D hard to call. CDR1 KGHSH and CDR2 LQKENI come from the germline V gene. Trimming took off 5 bases at V and 2 bases at J, with 9 bases between the two ends. This CDR3 region has 13 residues. The CDR3 sequence: CASSVHQQETQYF. In DNA form, the CDR3 reads TGTGCCAGCTCAGTACACCAACAAGAGACCCAGTACTTC.

The chain couples TRBV9 to TRBJ2-1; 11 bases are shared with TRBD2. The CDR3 contains 15 residues. Germline trimming cut 4 bases from V and 4 bases from J; bases unmatched to any gene: 4. The V gene's germline CDR1 is SGDLS and CDR2 YYNGEE. The CDR3 bases are TGTGCCAGCAGCCCGGGACTAGCGGCTTACAATGAGCAGTTCTTC. As protein: CASSPGLAAYNEQFF.

The chain joins TRBV6-5 to TRBJ1-1; 7 bases map to TRBD1. The CDR3 is 13 residues long. V shed 2 bases and J 4 bases; nucleotides not matched to a gene: 1. The germline CDR1 and CDR2 sequences are MNHEY and SVGAGI. For the CDR3, the DNA is TGTGCCAGCAGTTACGCAGGGGGCACTGAAGCTTTCTTT. Translation: CASSYAGGTEAFF.

The chain has TRBV19 and TRBJ1-1; D gene unclear. The CDR3 spans 15 residues. V was cut by 1 base and J by 1 base, with 10 bases left in between. Germline loops: CDR1 LNHDA, CDR2 SQIVND (reference sequence). In DNA, the CDR3 is TGTGCCAGTAGTATAGCCCAGGTTCAGAACACTGAAGCTTTCTTT. Amino acid sequence: CASSIAQVQNTEAFF.

This rearrangement joins TRBV18 to TRBJ2-1; 9 bases are shared with TRBD2. After removal of 3 bases from V and 6 bases from J, the junction contained 6 bases not matched to a gene. The CDR3 contains 15 residues. Germline CDR1 reads KGHSH; CDR2 reads LQKENI. CDR3 residues: CASSPGLARSNEQFF. The CDR3 bases are TGTGCCAGCTCACCGGGACTAGCTCGATCCAATGAGCAGTTCTTC.

This clone was recorded a few times. The rearrangement uses TRBV5-1 and TRBJ1-5, with D possibly matching TRBD1 (5 bases). The germline gives CDR1 SGHRS, CDR2 YFSETQ. The CDR3 consists of 13 residues. Trimming took off 2 bases at V and 4 bases at J, with 7 bases between the two ends. CDR3 DNA: TGCGCCAGCAGCTTCGACAGTAATCAGCCCCAGCATTTT. It specifies CASSFDSNQPQHF.

A single count supports this clone. The chain recombines TRBV5-4 with TRBJ2-7; 9 bases map to TRBD1. The CDR3 is 14 residues long. Germline CDR1 is SGHNT and CDR2 is YYREEE (reference sequence). V was clipped by 2 bases and J by 4 bases; unmatched bases: 4. The CDR3 sequence: CASSFWDRVYEQYF. The CDR3 bases are TGTGCCAGCAGCTTCTGGGACAGGGTTTACGAGCAGTACTTC.

This sequence joins TRBV30 and TRBJ2-2; a weak D match, TRBD1 (7 bases). Germline CDR1 GTSNPN, CDR2 SVGIG (reference sequence). The CDR3 covers 17 residues. V gave up 2 bases and J gave up 1 base, with 17 bases separating them. The CDR3 DNA follows: TGTGCCTGGAGTTCAGGGGGACTCCGAGTGAACACCGGGGAGCTGTTTTTT. It yields the protein CAWSSGGLRVNTGELFF.

The CDR3 loop is CASSQDPRGSAFF. The CDR3 nucleotides read TGCGCCAGCAGCCAAGACCCCAGGGGGAGTGCTTTCTTT. This chain joins TRBV4-1 and TRBJ1-1; 7 bases line up with TRBD1. The CDR3 is 13 residues long. Unmatched junction bases numbered 6, after V lost 0 bases and J lost 11 bases. Germline V gives CDR1 MGHRA, CDR2 YSYEKL.

This sequence joins TRBV30 and TRBJ1-5; no clear D gene. CDR3 length: 16 amino acids. Germline CDR1 is GTSNPN and CDR2 is SVGIG (reference sequence). V lost 3 bases to trimming and J lost 10 bases, with 25 bases between them. The CDR3 loop is CAWRRELGGREVPQHF. The CDR3 DNA reads as TGTGCCTGGAGAAGGGAGCTCGGTGGCCGGGAGGTTCCCCAGCATTTT.

In this sample, this clone turned up once. The chain couples TRBV5-4 to TRBJ1-2; D remains ambiguous. Germline-derived CDR1 and CDR2 are SGHNT and YYREEE (reference sequence). Trimming took 1 base from V and 4 from J, leaving 11 bases between them. The CDR3 has 14 residues. CDR3 bases: TGTGCCAGCAGCTTGAGAGGGAATCCCTATGGCTACACCTTC. Translating gives CASSLRGNPYGYTF.

The chain links TRBV7-3 to TRBJ2-2; D may be TRBD1 (6 bases). The V and J ends lost 4 bases and 4 bases respectively, with 7 bases between them. In germline, CDR1 is SGHTA, CDR2 FQGTGA. The CDR3 has 13 amino acids. CDR3 bases: TGTGCCAGCAGCTGGGGGCTCACCGGGGAGCTGTTTTTT. Protein product: CASSWGLTGELFF.

This clone was detected once. The V call is TRBV10-2, the J call TRBJ2-7; the D gene is possibly TRBD2 (6 bases). Germline CDR1 WSHSY, CDR2 SAAADI. Between the trimmed V and J ends, which lost 1 base and 6 bases, there was a span of 10 bases. The CDR3 is 13 residues long. The CDR3 loop is CASSEYGSGEQYF. CDR3 nucleotides: TGCGCCAGCAGTGAGTACGGGAGTGGCGAGCAGTACTTC.

This sequence joins TRBV29-1 and TRBJ2-5; D is unresolved. Germline values: CDR1 SQVTM, CDR2 ANQGSEA. CDR3 length: 10 residues. Deletions cut 5 bases from V and 5 bases from J, with 6 bases between. The CDR3 here is CSVTRETQYF. As DNA, the CDR3 is TGCAGCGTTACCAGGGAGACCCAGTACTTC.

This clone occurred once. The V and J genes are TRBV11-3 and TRBJ2-7; possible D gene TRBD2, 7 bases. Per the germline V gene, CDR1 is SGHNT and CDR2 is YENEEA. Between the trimmed V and J ends, which lost 2 bases and 6 bases, there was a span of 23 bases. The CDR3 has 17 amino acids. CDR3 DNA: TGTGCCAGCAGCTTATCTAGGGGGGAGGGAATTCGCCGCGAGCAGTACTTC. It is translated as CASSLSRGEGIRREQYF.

This chain connects TRBV6-1 to TRBJ1-2, with 9 bases matching TRBD1. Looked up from germline, CDR1 is MNHNS and CDR2 is SASEGT. The CDR3 consists of 15 residues. The ends lost 6 bases at V and 5 bases at J; junction bases unmatched: 10. The CDR3 bases are TGTGCCAGCAGGGGGGACAGGGAAAAAGTATATGGCTACACCTTC. The encoded protein is CASRGDREKVYGYTF.

This clone has a single count. The V and J genes are TRBV20-1 and TRBJ2-2; no clear D. CDR1 and CDR2 (germline): DFQATT, SNEGSKA (reference sequence). The CDR3 is 11 amino acids. Deletions cut 6 bases from V and 5 bases from J, with 7 bases between. The CDR3 sequence: CSATRTGELFF. Here the CDR3 DNA reads TGCAGTGCCACGAGAACCGGGGAGCTGTTTTTT.

This clone was found a few times. The chain recombines TRBV27 with TRBJ2-7; D possibly corresponds to TRBD2 (6 bases). The CDR3 spans 14 residues. The germline V gene encodes CDR1 MNHEY and CDR2 SMNVEV (reference sequence). V dropped 5 bases and J dropped 5 bases, with 16 bases sitting between them. In DNA form, the CDR3 reads TGTGCCAGCAGTGGGGGGAGAAGTCGCCACGAGCAGTACTTC. This sequence encodes CASSGGRSRHEQYF.

J is TRBJ2-3 and V is TRBV7-9, with TRBD2 matching over 7 bases. CDR3 length: 14 amino acids. J was trimmed by 3 bases and V by 3 bases; bases with no gene match: 3. Germline assignment: CDR1 SEHNR and CDR2 FQNEAQ (reference sequence). CDR3 sequence reads: CASSLTSRTDTQYF. The DNA of the CDR3 is TGTGCCAGCAGCTTGACTAGCAGGACAGATACGCAGTATTTT. Variable domain in full (rest from reference TRBV7-9 and TRBJ2-3): DTGVSQNPRHKITKRGQNVTFRCDPISEHNRLYWYRQTLGQGPEFLTYFQNEAQLEKSRLLSDRFSAERPKGSFSTLEIQRTEQGDSAMYLCASSLTSRTDTQYFGPGTRLTVL.

This chain links TRBV30 with TRBJ2-7; D is unclear. Germline lookup yields CDR1 GTSNPN and CDR2 SVGIG (reference sequence). The V end lost 1 base, the J end lost 4 bases, and 5 bases lay between the germline ends. The CDR3 is made up of 11 amino acids. The CDR3 region has the DNA TGTGCCTGGAGTGAGAGATACGAGCAGTACTTC. Protein product: CAWSERYEQYF.

The chain employs TRBV28 and TRBJ1-5; 7 nucleotides line up with TRBD1. The V and J ends lost 2 bases and 7 bases, in that order; junction bases with no gene match: 8. Germline V lookup: CDR1 MDHEN, CDR2 SYDVKM. The CDR3 sequence is 15 residues long. The CDR3 loop reads CASSLGGQQGQPQHF. CDR3 sequence (DNA): TGTGCCAGCAGTTTAGGGGGACAGCAAGGACAGCCCCAGCATTTT. Full variable domain (outside the CDR3, taken from reference TRBV28 and TRBJ1-5): DVKVTQSSRYLVKRTGEKVFLECVQDMDHENMFWYRQDPGLGLRLIYFSYDVKMKEKGDIPEGYSVSREKKERFSLILESASTNQTSMYLCASSLGGQQGQPQHFGDGTRLSIL.

In regard to this clone: A junction boundary mismatches the germline segment, possibly from a read error. CDR3 protein: CASSTTLGPKRESSYGQYF. The CDR3 DNA reads TGTGCCAGCAGCACCACCCTGGGGCCCAAGCGGGAGAGTTCCTACGGGCAGTACTTC. The chain couples TRBV5-6 to TRBJ2-7, with 8 bases fitting TRBD2. This CDR3 has 19 amino acids. The germline V gene has CDR1 SGHDT and CDR2 YYEEEE.